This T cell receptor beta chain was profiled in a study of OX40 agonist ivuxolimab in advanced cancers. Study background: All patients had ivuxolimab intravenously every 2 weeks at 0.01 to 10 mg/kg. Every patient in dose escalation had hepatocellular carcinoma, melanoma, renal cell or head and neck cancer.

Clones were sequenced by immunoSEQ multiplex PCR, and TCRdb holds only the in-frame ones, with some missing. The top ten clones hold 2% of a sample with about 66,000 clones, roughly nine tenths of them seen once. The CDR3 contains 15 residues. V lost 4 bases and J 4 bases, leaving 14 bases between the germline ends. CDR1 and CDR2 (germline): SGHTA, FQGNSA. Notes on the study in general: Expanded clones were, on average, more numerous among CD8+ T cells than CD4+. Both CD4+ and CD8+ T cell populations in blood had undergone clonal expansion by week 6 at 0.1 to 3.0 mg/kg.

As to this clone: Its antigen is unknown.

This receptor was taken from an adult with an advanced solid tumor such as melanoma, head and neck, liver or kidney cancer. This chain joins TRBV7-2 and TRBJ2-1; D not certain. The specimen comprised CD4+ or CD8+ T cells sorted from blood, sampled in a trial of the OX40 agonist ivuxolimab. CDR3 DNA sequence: TGTGCCAGCAGCTCGACCGGTCAACCTTACAATGAGCAGTTCTTC. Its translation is CASSSTGQPYNEQFF.